This is a list of T cell receptor beta chains from one sample in a study of T cells in Graves' hyperthyroidism and ophthalmopathy. TCRdb ran MiXCR on the multiplex PCR reads and lists one entry per CDR3 protein. The sample consists of approximately 350,000 distinct CDR3 sequences, 15% of them appearing once. Material: blood. These receptors were taken from a woman aged 55-70 years with Graves' ophthalmopathy. The CDR3 runs from the conserved cysteine through the conserved F or W. The order of the fields is CDR3 protein, CDR3 DNA, clone size, D gene, V gene, J gene. D genes are given only for firm matches. Expanded clones get a size class; other rows say once, few or many, or leave the size out.

cdr3_aa: CASSLDRVPYEQYF
cdr3_nt: TGTGCCAGCAGTTTAGACAGGGTACCCTACGAGCAGTACTTC
clone_size: once
d_call: TRBD1
v_call: TRBV27
j_call: TRBJ2-7

cdr3_aa: CASSWVGTSGVGSYEQYF
cdr3_nt: TGTGCCAGCAGCTGGGTGGGGACTAGCGGAGTGGGCTCCTACGAGCAGTACTTC
clone_size: many
d_call: TRBD2
v_call: TRBV7-3
j_call: TRBJ2-7

cdr3_aa: CASSLKREGPRDTQYF
cdr3_nt: TGTGCCAGCAGTTTGAAGCGGGAGGGCCCTCGGGATACGCAGTATTTT
clone_size: many
d_call: TRBD2
v_call: TRBV28
j_call: TRBJ2-3

cdr3_aa: CTSEESYNEQFF
cdr3_nt: TGCACGTCGGAGGAGTCCTACAATGAGCAGTTCTTC
clone_size: NA
d_call: NA
v_call: TRBV29-1
j_call: TRBJ2-1

cdr3_aa: CSVSLGRAGDTQYF
cdr3_nt: TGCAGCGTTTCTCTGGGTAGGGCTGGAGATACGCAGTATTTT
clone_size: NA
d_call: NA
v_call: TRBV29-1
j_call: TRBJ2-3

cdr3_aa: CASSPGVWGRTDTQYF
cdr3_nt: TGTGCCAGCAGCCCCGGGGTTTGGGGGCGCACAGATACGCAGTATTTT
clone_size: few
d_call: NA
v_call: TRBV14
j_call: TRBJ2-3

cdr3_aa: CAWSVWNTGELFF
cdr3_nt: TGTGCCTGGAGTGTCTGGAACACCGGGGAGCTGTTTTTT
clone_size: many
d_call: NA
v_call: TRBV30
j_call: TRBJ2-2

cdr3_aa: CSASGVARMNTEAFF
cdr3_nt: TGCAGTGCTAGTGGTGTGGCCAGAATGAACACTGAAGCTTTCTTT
clone_size: many
d_call: NA
v_call: TRBV20-1
j_call: TRBJ1-1

cdr3_aa: CASSIEGLAGVDEQFF
cdr3_nt: TGTGCCAGCAGCATAGAGGGACTAGCGGGAGTTGACGAGCAGTTCTTC
clone_size: many
d_call: TRBD2
v_call: TRBV7-3
j_call: TRBJ2-1

cdr3_aa: CASSRGRVGTDTQYF
cdr3_nt: TGTGCCAGCAGCCGGGGGAGGGTGGGCACAGATACGCAGTATTTT
clone_size: NA
d_call: TRBD2
v_call: TRBV7-6
j_call: TRBJ2-3

cdr3_aa: CASSSPGLYNEQFF
cdr3_nt: TGTGCCAGCAGCTCCCCGGGGTTATACAATGAGCAGTTCTTC
clone_size: NA
d_call: NA
v_call: TRBV7-9
j_call: TRBJ2-1